This TCR beta chain derives from a study of shared clonotypes between healthy human individuals. Study background: With ages of 18 to 49, the donors were a couple of women and a few men.

Some clones are missing from TCRdb's copy, which holds only in-frame ones; the method was immunoSEQ multiplex PCR. The repertoire holds 2 million to 3 million clones, with about 92% as singletons. CDR3 length: 13 residues. The germline V and J ends were trimmed by 8 bases and 6 bases, with 13 bases remaining between them. Germline lookup yields CDR1 SNHLY and CDR2 FYNNEI. As concerns this clone: Its antigen is not identified.

Study findings and constraints: Compared with clonotypes that all four donors shared, non-shared clonotypes had lower generation probabilities.

The V and J genes are TRBV2 and TRBJ2-2; the D gene is possibly TRBD2 (5 bases). The source is a man aged 18-30 years in good health. Input material: naive CD4+ T cells sorted from blood. Subset reported: CD45RA+ positively selected. CDR3 nucleotides: TGTGCCAGCTTACCGGGGATCCCCGGGGAGCTGTTTTTT. As protein: CASLPGIPGELFF.